The clone carrying this T cell receptor beta chain was picked up a small number of times. The data were obtained in a study of blood T cells in healthy people across ages. A second PCR of 7 to 11 cycles used a sample-barcoded 5' primer and a J-beta primer mix. A template-switch adaptor that had 12 random nucleotides put a tag on each cDNA molecule. TCRdb recomputed calls from the 5' RACE reads with MiXCR, one row per CDR3 protein. The table shows 1,500,000 or so distinct CDR3 sequences, with roughly two fifths occurring only once. This CDR3 contains 12 residues. The germline gives CDR1 MGHRA, CDR2 YSYEKL. Trimming removed 0 bases at V and 13 bases at J, with 12 bases between.

This TCR came from a young woman in good health. This rearrangement joins TRBV4-1 to TRBJ1-2, with D possibly TRBD1 on 6 matching bases. The sequenced material came from blood. CDR3 sequence reads: CASSQDLGGPTF. CDR3 DNA sequence: TGCGCCAGCAGCCAAGATCTTGGGGGGCCCACCTTC.